Shown below are 21 T cell receptor beta chains from a single sample sequenced in a study of blood T cell repertoires in COVID-19. Produced via immunoSEQ multiplex PCR; TCRdb's table is partial and in-frame only. The sample yields about 60,000 clones, roughly 88% seen once. Sequences were obtained from peripheral blood. These receptors were taken from a man aged 25-45 years with COVID-19, enrolled during active disease.

The chain employs TRBV11-2 and TRBJ2-7; TRBD1 matches 9 bases. Trimming at V came to 5 bases and at J to 4 bases, leaving 9 bases not matched to a gene. The germline V gene encodes CDR1 SGHAT and CDR2 FQNNGV. This CDR3 is 15 amino acids long. CDR3 DNA sequence: TGTGCCAGCAGCATACCGGGACAGGGATTTTACGAGCAGTACTTC. Translated: CASSIPGQGFYEQYF.

The rearrangement links TRBV9 to TRBJ2-5; 9 nucleotides align to TRBD2. The CDR3 sequence is 16 residues long. Germline assignment: CDR1 SGDLS and CDR2 YYNGEE. The V and J ends lost 1 base and 5 bases, in that order; junction bases with no gene match: 9. CDR3 sequence (DNA): TGTGCCAGCAGCGTATATTCTAGCGGGACCCGGGAGACCCAGTACTTC. It is translated as CASSVYSSGTRETQYF.

This chain connects TRBV7-2 to TRBJ1-5; D possibly corresponds to TRBD1 (6 bases). CDR1 and CDR2 (germline): SGHTA, FQGNSA. The CDR3 length is 13 residues. The ends were cut back, 5 bases at V and 7 bases at J, with 12 bases in the middle. CDR3 nucleotide sequence: TGTGCCAGCAGCCCTGAGGGGGAGCAGCCCCAGCATTTT. Encoded protein: CASSPEGEQPQHF. The full variable domain, with the rest looked up from reference TRBV7-2 and TRBJ1-5, is GAGVSQSPSNKVTEKGKDVELRCDPISGHTALYWYRQSLGQGLEFLIYFQGNSAPDKSGLPSDRFSAERTGGSVSTLTIQRTQQEDSAVYLCASSPEGEQPQHFGDGTRLSIL.

The V and J genes are TRBV23-1 and TRBJ1-1; D gene ambiguous. TRBV23-1 is sorted into the ORF group, with uncertain function. Between the trimmed V and J ends, which lost 5 bases and 3 bases, there was a span of 19 bases. The CDR3 covers 16 residues. CDR3 region: CASSRGPTPRDTEAFF. For the CDR3, the DNA is TGCGCCAGCAGTAGAGGGCCGACCCCGAGGGACACTGAAGCTTTCTTT.

The V and J genes are TRBV25-1 and TRBJ2-6; D gene ambiguous. Germline V gene lookup returns CDR1 MGHDK and CDR2 SYGVNS. V was shortened by 3 bases and J by 2 bases, with 11 bases between the two germline ends. CDR3 length: 16 residues. The CDR3 here is CASSEYRQAGANVLTF. The CDR3 nucleotides are TGTGCCAGCAGTGAGTATAGGCAGGCTGGGGCCAACGTCCTGACTTTC.

In its sample, this clone was seen once. CDR3 residues: CASSPGTGAGNTIYF. The CDR3 DNA follows: TGTGCCAGCTCACCAGGGACAGGGGCTGGAAACACCATATATTTT. The rearrangement uses TRBV18 and TRBJ1-3; TRBD1 matches 10 bases. The V gene end was trimmed by 2 bases and the J gene end by 2 bases; junction bases not matched to a gene: 0. CDR3 size: 15 residues. Germline assignment: CDR1 KGHSH and CDR2 LQKENI.

This clone came up a few times. The rearrangement links TRBV5-6 to TRBJ1-2, with a possible D match to TRBD1 (5 bases). Trimming took 4 bases from V and 4 from J, leaving 14 bases between them. CDR1 is SGHDT and CDR2 is YYEEEE in the germline V gene. This CDR3 has 14 residues. The CDR3 DNA is TGTGCCAGCAGCGGAAGTAGGGGAATCTATGGCTACACCTTC. Protein product: CASSGSRGIYGYTF.

The rearrangement links TRBV5-1 to TRBJ2-4; D might be TRBD1 (6 bases). V was pared by 0 bases and J by 7 bases, with 11 bases between. This CDR3 region has 14 residues. Germline values: CDR1 SGHRS, CDR2 YFSETQ. CDR3 DNA: TGCGCCAGCAGCTTGGGGGACATGCTGAACATTCAGTACTTC. Its protein is CASSLGDMLNIQYF. The whole variable domain, remainder taken from reference TRBV5-1 and TRBJ2-4, is KAGVTQTPRYLIKTRGQQVTLSCSPISGHRSVSWYQQTPGQGLQFLFEYFSETQRNKGNFPGRFSGRQFSNSRSEMNVSTLELGDSALYLCASSLGDMLNIQYFGAGTRLSVL.

The chain recombines TRBV6-2 or TRBV6-3 with TRBJ1-5; a weak D match, TRBD1 (5 bases). This CDR3 is built from 15 residues. V was pared by 4 bases and J by 9 bases, with 19 bases between. Germline CDR1 MNHEY, CDR2 SVGEGT. Written as DNA, the CDR3 is TGTGCCAGCAGTTCCGCAGGGCCAAGAACGGGGCCCCAGCATTTT. It is translated as CASSSAGPRTGPQHF.

This clone showed up just once. The chain uses TRBV28 and TRBJ1-2; 10 bases fit TRBD1. The germline gives CDR1 MDHEN, CDR2 SYDVKM. The CDR3 covers 16 residues. J gave up 3 bases and V 6 bases, and 10 bases lay outside the gene matches. Written as DNA, the CDR3 is TGTGCCAGCAGCCTCAGCCTCGGGACAGGGGACTATGGCTACACCTTC. This codes for CASSLSLGTGDYGYTF.

This clone was counted once. The chain uses TRBV28 and TRBJ1-1, with D possibly TRBD1 on 6 matching bases. V was shortened by 6 bases and J by 11 bases, with 16 bases between the two germline ends. Germline lookup yields CDR1 MDHEN and CDR2 SYDVKM. The CDR3 has 12 amino acids. CDR3 in DNA: TGTGCCAGCAGACACGCACAGGGTAACGCTTTCTTT. This codes for CASRHAQGNAFF.

The V call is TRBV5-5, the J call TRBJ1-1; D not certain. The V and J ends lost 3 bases and 3 bases respectively, with 9 bases between them. The CDR3 is 13 residues long. Germline V gene sequence: CDR1 SGHKS, CDR2 YYEKEE (reference sequence). CDR3 sequence: CASSSNLYTEAFF. CDR3 in DNA: TGTGCCAGCAGCTCAAATTTGTACACTGAAGCTTTCTTT. The full variable domain, completed using reference TRBV5-5 and TRBJ1-1, is DAGVTQSPTHLIKTRGQQVTLRCSPISGHKSVSWYQQVLGQGPQFIFQYYEKEERGRGNFPDRFSARQFPNYSSELNVNALLLGDSALYLCASSSNLYTEAFFGQGTRLTVV.

This rearrangement joins TRBV11-2 to TRBJ2-1, with 9 bases lining up with TRBD2. Germline V CDR1 and CDR2: SGHAT, FQNNGV. The CDR3 sequence is 16 residues long. V lost 5 bases, J lost 7 bases, and 12 bases stayed unmatched. CDR3 nucleotide sequence: TGTGCCAGCAGCCCCCTGCGCGGGAGGGCCGGTAATGAGCAGTTCTTC. Translation: CASSPLRGRAGNEQFF. Full variable domain (remainder filled in from reference TRBV11-2 and TRBJ2-1): EAGVAQSPRYKIIEKRQSVAFWCNPISGHATLYWYQQILGQGPKLLIQFQNNGVVDDSQLPKDRFSAERLKGVDSTLKIQPAKLEDSAVYLCASSPLRGRAGNEQFFGPGTRLTVL.

This clone was found once. The chain employs TRBV19 and TRBJ1-5; D ambiguous. CDR1 is LNHDA and CDR2 is SQIVND in the germline V gene (reference sequence). This CDR3 contains 14 residues. The V end lost 7 bases, the J end lost 0 bases, and 10 bases lay between the germline ends. The CDR3 nucleotides read TGTGCCAGTATAGGCGGCGGTAGCAATCAGCCCCAGCATTTT. This codes for CASIGGGSNQPQHF.

This chain joins TRBV6-6 and TRBJ1-5, with 8 bases identical to TRBD1. Trimming cost V 6 bases and J 2 bases; bases outside gene matches: 3. This CDR3 is 14 amino acids long. The germline CDR1 and CDR2 sequences are MNHNY and SVGAGI (reference sequence). The CDR3 DNA sequence: TGTGCCAGCAGACCACAGGGGGGCAATCAGCCCCAGCATTTT. This codes for CASRPQGGNQPQHF.

V and J are TRBV19 and TRBJ2-2; weak D call: TRBD1 (6 bases). The CDR3 runs 14 residues. Trimming pared 5 bases from V and 9 bases from J, leaving 16 bases between. The germline V gene has CDR1 LNHDA and CDR2 SQIVND (reference sequence). CDR3 bases: TGTGCCAGTAGTTTCTTACAGGGCCCCCGGGAGCTGTTTTTT. Translating it yields CASSFLQGPRELFF.

The chain joins TRBV4-1 to TRBJ1-4, with D unresolved. The CDR3 is made up of 16 amino acids. V was trimmed by 4 bases and J by 7 bases, leaving 19 bases between them. Germline V gene data show CDR1 as MGHRA and CDR2 as YSYEKL. The CDR3 nucleotides are TGCGCCAGCAGCCGTGGTGAGGGCCCGGTGGGTGAAAAACTGTTTTTT. Its translation is CASSRGEGPVGEKLFF.

The chain uses TRBV5-5 and TRBJ1-2; D unresolved. The V gene lost 0 bases and the J gene lost 2 bases, with 8 bases spanning the gap. The length of the CDR3 is 14 residues. Germline V gives CDR1 SGHKS, CDR2 YYEKEE (reference sequence). The CDR3 spells CASSLAPRNYGYTF. The CDR3 bases are TGTGCCAGCAGCTTGGCCCCCAGAAACTATGGCTACACCTTC.

The chain carries TRBV15 and TRBJ1-5, with D perhaps TRBD1 (6 bases). The V and J ends lost 5 bases and 0 bases respectively, with 8 bases between them. This CDR3 has 14 amino acids. The germline CDR1 and CDR2 sequences are LNHNV and YYDKDF (reference sequence). The CDR3, as DNA: TGTGCCACCAGCTCGACAGGTAGCAATCAGCCCCAGCATTTT. Protein sequence: CATSSTGSNQPQHF.

This clone has a single count. The V and J genes are TRBV6-2 or TRBV6-3 and TRBJ1-5; D unclear. V was cut by 2 bases and J by 5 bases, with 7 bases left in between. CDR1 is MNHEY and CDR2 is SVGEGT in the germline V gene. The CDR3 has 13 amino acids. Written as DNA, the CDR3 is TGTGCCAGCAGTTACGAGCGGCATCAGCCCCAGCATTTT. It yields the protein CASSYERHQPQHF.

The genes are TRBV12-5 and TRBJ2-6, with D maybe TRBD2 (5 bases). Trimming removed 0 bases at V and 2 bases at J, with 8 bases between. The CDR3 extends over 16 amino acids. Germline CDR1 reads LGHNT; CDR2 reads FRNRAP. The CDR3 sequence is CASGLVGVAGANVLTF. In DNA, the CDR3 is TGTGCTAGTGGTTTGGTGGGAGTCGCTGGGGCCAACGTCCTGACTTTC.